The rows below give T cell receptor beta chains drawn from one sample of a study of T cell responses to AZD1222 COVID-19 vaccine. TCRdb keeps only in-frame clones here, not all; method: immunoSEQ multiplex PCR. Of 90,000 to 120,000 clones in the sample, roughly 89% were seen once. Sequencing was performed on peripheral blood, taken on day 0 of AZD1222 vaccination. The receptors were gathered from an adult in good health. Each CDR3 is given with its conserved first and last residue. The D gene is left open where the match is weak. Some rows have no size entry. The others give once, few or many, or a class for an expanded clone.

J	D	V	size	DNA	CDR3
TRBJ2-1	NA	TRBV27	NA	TGTGCCAGCAGTTTATTTACGACTGGGGGTGGTGAGCAGTTCTTC	CASSLFTTGGGEQFF
TRBJ1-1	NA	TRBV16	few	TGTGCCAGCAGCCAGGGGGTGAACACTGAAGCTTTCTTT	CASSQGVNTEAFF
TRBJ2-3	NA	TRBV7-9	NA	TGTGCCAGCAGCTTAGCGGCGGATGGCGCAGGGATCGAGGCGCAGTATTTT	CASSLAADGAGIEAQYF
TRBJ1-1	NA	TRBV2	NA	TGTGCCAGCAGTGAGCTGCCGGAGGGGACTGAAGCTTTCTTT	CASSELPEGTEAFF
TRBJ1-6	NA	TRBV19	NA	TGTGCCAGTAGTTTGGACTTTACGGGAAATAATTCACCCCTCCACTTT	CASSLDFTGNNSPLHF
TRBJ2-7	NA	TRBV10-3	NA	TGTGCCATCAGTGGTGGGGGACTCTACGAGCAGTACTTC	CAISGGGLYEQYF
TRBJ1-1	NA	TRBV7-2	few	TGTGCCAGCAGCTTAGTAGCGGCCGTTGAAGCTTTCTTT	CASSLVAAVEAFF
TRBJ2-5	TRBD2	TRBV11-3	NA	TGTGCCAGCAGCTCGGGACTAGCGGGGGAGAGGGAGACCCAGTACTTC	CASSSGLAGERETQYF
TRBJ1-3	NA	TRBV7-9	NA	TGTGCCAGCAGCTTACGGGGGCAGGCTGGAAACACCATATATTTT	CASSLRGQAGNTIYF
TRBJ1-1	NA	TRBV12-3/TRBV12-4	few	TGTGCCAGCAGTTTGCAGGGAAACACTGAAGCTTTCTTT	CASSLQGNTEAFF
TRBJ2-1	NA	TRBV6-5	NA	TGTGCCAGCAGTTCCACTTCGAGGATTTACAATGAGCAGTTCTTC	CASSSTSRIYNEQFF
TRBJ1-2	NA	TRBV6-2/TRBV6-3	NA	TGTGCCAGCAGTGAGGACCGCCCCTGGAACGGCTACACCTTC	CASSEDRPWNGYTF
TRBJ1-4	NA	TRBV4-2	NA	TGTGCCAGCAGCCAAAACTGGGGGGCAACTAATGAAAAACTGTTTTTT	CASSQNWGATNEKLFF
TRBJ1-5	TRBD1	TRBV10-2	NA	TGCGCCAGCAGACGCGGACAGGGCAATCAGCCCCAGCATTTT	CASRRGQGNQPQHF
TRBJ2-5	TRBD1	TRBV29-1	NA	TGCAGCGTTGAAAACAGAAGAACAGGGGGCGTGGAGACCCAGTACTTC	CSVENRRTGGVETQYF
TRBJ2-3	NA	TRBV27	NA	TGTGCCAGCAGGACGCAGGGGAAGGGGACGCAGTATTTT	CASRTQGKGTQYF
TRBJ1-4	TRBD1	TRBV18	NA	TGTGCCAGCTCATTTGGACAGGGGGCCAGTGAAAAACTGTTTTTT	CASSFGQGASEKLFF
TRBJ1-6	NA	TRBV28	NA	TGTGCCAGCAAGGGGTACAATTCACCCCTCCACTTT	CASKGYNSPLHF
TRBJ1-2	TRBD1	TRBV5-5	NA	TGTGCCAGCAGCTTCGCTGGGACAGGCTATGGCTACACCTTC	CASSFAGTGYGYTF
TRBJ2-7	NA	TRBV5-4	NA	TGTGCCAGCAGCTTGTTTGACGGCCGAAGGGAGATATTC	CASSLFDGRREIF
TRBJ1-4	TRBD1	TRBV28	NA	TGTGCCAGCAGTTTCCCAAGACAGGGGAATGAAAAACTGTTTTTT	CASSFPRQGNEKLFF
TRBJ1-1	NA	TRBV19	NA	TGTGCCAGTAGTATCCGGGTTTCTAGGACTGAAGCTTTCTTT	CASSIRVSRTEAFF
TRBJ2-2	NA	TRBV24-1	NA	TGTGCCACCAGTGATTTGCCCCTTAAGGTCAGGGGTAAAGGTAACACCGGGGAGCTGTTTTTT	CATSDLPLKVRGKGNTGELFF
TRBJ1-2	NA	TRBV4-3	NA	TGCGCCAGCAGCCAAGTTTTTGGAGGGTACGTGAACTATGGCTACACCTTC	CASSQVFGGYVNYGYTF
TRBJ1-2	TRBD1	TRBV3-1/TRBV3-2	NA	TGTGCCAGCAGCGCCCGACAGGGGAACTATGGCTACACCTTC	CASSARQGNYGYTF
TRBJ2-1	NA	TRBV4-2	NA	TGTGCCAGCAGCCCCCCACTAGGATTGACGAATGAGCAGTTCTTC	CASSPPLGLTNEQFF
TRBJ2-7	NA	TRBV7-2	NA	TGTGCCAGCAGCTTCACGGATCTTGGCTACGAGCAGTACTTC	CASSFTDLGYEQYF
TRBJ2-7	TRBD2	TRBV6-1	once	TGTGCCAGCAGTCCGCTAGCGGGGGTCGGAGAGCAGTACTTC	CASSPLAGVGEQYF
TRBJ1-2	TRBD1	TRBV5-8	NA	TGTGCCAGCAGCTTGATCACAGGGGTGATCTATGGCTACACCTTC	CASSLITGVIYGYTF
TRBJ2-7	TRBD2	TRBV3-1/TRBV3-2	NA	TGTGCCAGCAGCCAGGGACTAGCGGGGGACCTATACGAGCAGTACTTC	CASSQGLAGDLYEQYF
TRBJ2-3	NA	TRBV18	few	TGTGCCAGCTCTAGCGACTCAGGGTCCTGGTACACAGATACGCAGTATTTT	CASSSDSGSWYTDTQYF
TRBJ1-1	TRBD1	TRBV7-9	NA	TGTGCCAGCAGCCCAGGGGGGGGCCCAAGAAACACTGAAGCTTTCTTT	CASSPGGGPRNTEAFF
TRBJ2-5	TRBD1	TRBV11-2	NA	TGTGCCAGCAGCCATGACAGGGGGAGGGAGACCCAGTACTTC	CASSHDRGRETQYF
TRBJ1-2	TRBD1	TRBV7-9	few	TGTGCCAGCAGCTCAACCGACAGGGCCGGGTATGGCTACACCTTC	CASSSTDRAGYGYTF
TRBJ1-5	NA	TRBV5-8	NA	TGTGCCAGCAGCTTGGTTGGGACAATACATTTT	CASSLVGTIHF
TRBJ1-4	NA	TRBV5-8	NA	TGTGCCAGCAGCTTGGGTTCGGGACACCTTAATGAAAAACTGTTTTTT	CASSLGSGHLNEKLFF
TRBJ1-6	NA	TRBV5-6	NA	TGTGCCAGCAGCTTATTCAGGGGCCGCCAAAATAGTGGTTCACCCCTCCACTTT	CASSLFRGRQNSGSPLHF
TRBJ1-1	NA	TRBV6-1	NA	TGTGCCAGCTCTACAAACCCGAACACTGAAGCTTTCTTT	CASSTNPNTEAFF
TRBJ1-2	NA	TRBV7-9	NA	TGTGCCAGCAGCCCAAATTGGCAGGGTGGTAACTATGGCTACACCTTC	CASSPNWQGGNYGYTF
TRBJ1-2	NA	TRBV10-2	NA	TGCGCCAGCAGTGAGTTGAGACGGGCGGAGGGCTACACCTTC	CASSELRRAEGYTF
TRBJ2-1	TRBD2	TRBV18	NA	TGTGCCAGCTCACAACCCCTAGCGGGGGGATACAATGAGCAGTTCTTC	CASSQPLAGGYNEQFF
TRBJ1-2	NA	TRBV5-4	NA	TGTGCCAGCAGCACCTCATCGACAGGACTCTATGGCTACACCTTC	CASSTSSTGLYGYTF
TRBJ1-4	NA	TRBV29-1	NA	TGCAGCGCCCATGGGGGAGGGTCTGAAAAACTGTTTTTT	CSAHGGGSEKLFF
TRBJ1-2	NA	TRBV6-4	NA	TGTGCCAGCCGGTCAGCTGGCTACACCTTC	CASRSAGYTF